A single T cell receptor beta chain is shown here with its context. The antigen is not known. The PCR had 60 Vbeta and 13 Jbeta primers. The data were produced by immunoSEQ multiplex PCR, yet TCRdb's version contains in-frame clones alone and is incomplete. The sample totals 53,000 or so clones. This record belongs to a study of cytomegalovirus exposure and HLA in healthy donors. Study results and caveats: Accurate HLA-A and HLA-B prediction from TCR beta sequences was reported for most subjects. Investigators reported some 150 TCR beta chains as tied to cytomegalovirus.

The specimen was PBMCs. This receptor was obtained from a male donor in good health and CMV-seropositive.

The CDR3 sequence is CASSFPGQGNTEAFF. The CDR3 bases are TGTGCCAGCAGCTTCCCGGGACAGGGGAACACTGAAGCTTTCTTT. The gene calls are TRBV11-2 and TRBJ1-1, with 9 bases that match TRBD1. The V and J ends lost 3 bases and 1 base, in that order; junction bases with no gene match: 3. The germline V gene encodes CDR1 SGHAT and CDR2 FQNNGV. The CDR3 is 15 residues long.